The present T cell receptor (beta chain) was sequenced within a study of tumor T cells in aggressive B-cell lymphoma. Germline V lookup: CDR1 SGHRS, CDR2 YFSETQ. V lost 0 bases and J 4 bases, leaving 10 bases between the germline ends. This CDR3 comprises 14 residues. Profiling relied on immunoSEQ multiplex PCR, and the TCRdb table lists in-frame clones only, not all of them. The sample yields fewer than 3,500 clones, 87% seen once. Sequences were obtained from tumor tissue. The clonotype comes from an adult with diffuse large B cell lymphoma. The chain is built from TRBV5-1 and TRBJ1-1; possible D gene TRBD1, 6 bases. This chain's CDR3 is CASSLGQDSTEAFF. DNA of the CDR3: TGCGCCAGCAGCTTGGGGCAGGACAGCACTGAAGCTTTCTTT. Full variable domain (rest looked up from reference TRBV5-1 and TRBJ1-1): KAGVTQTPRYLIKTRGQQVTLSCSPISGHRSVSWYQQTPGQGLQFLFEYFSETQRNKGNFPGRFSGRQFSNSRSEMNVSTLELGDSALYLCASSLGQDSTEAFFGQGTRLTVV.